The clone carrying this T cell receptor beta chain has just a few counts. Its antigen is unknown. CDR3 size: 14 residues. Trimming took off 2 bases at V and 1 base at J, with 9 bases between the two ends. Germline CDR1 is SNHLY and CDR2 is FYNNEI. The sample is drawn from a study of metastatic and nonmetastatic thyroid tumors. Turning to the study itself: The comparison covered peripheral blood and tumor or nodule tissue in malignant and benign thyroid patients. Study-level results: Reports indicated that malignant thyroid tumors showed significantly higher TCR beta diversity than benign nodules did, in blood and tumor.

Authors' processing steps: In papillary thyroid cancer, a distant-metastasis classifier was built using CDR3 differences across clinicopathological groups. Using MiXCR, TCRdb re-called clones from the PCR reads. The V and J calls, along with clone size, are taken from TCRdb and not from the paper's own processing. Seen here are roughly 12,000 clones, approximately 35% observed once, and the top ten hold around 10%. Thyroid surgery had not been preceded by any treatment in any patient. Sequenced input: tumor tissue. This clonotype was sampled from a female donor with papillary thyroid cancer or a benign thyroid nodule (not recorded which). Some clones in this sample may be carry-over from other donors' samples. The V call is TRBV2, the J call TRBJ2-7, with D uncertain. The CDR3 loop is CASSERVYSYEQYF. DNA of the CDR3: TGTGCCAGCAGTGAAAGGGTATATTCCTACGAGCAGTACTTC.